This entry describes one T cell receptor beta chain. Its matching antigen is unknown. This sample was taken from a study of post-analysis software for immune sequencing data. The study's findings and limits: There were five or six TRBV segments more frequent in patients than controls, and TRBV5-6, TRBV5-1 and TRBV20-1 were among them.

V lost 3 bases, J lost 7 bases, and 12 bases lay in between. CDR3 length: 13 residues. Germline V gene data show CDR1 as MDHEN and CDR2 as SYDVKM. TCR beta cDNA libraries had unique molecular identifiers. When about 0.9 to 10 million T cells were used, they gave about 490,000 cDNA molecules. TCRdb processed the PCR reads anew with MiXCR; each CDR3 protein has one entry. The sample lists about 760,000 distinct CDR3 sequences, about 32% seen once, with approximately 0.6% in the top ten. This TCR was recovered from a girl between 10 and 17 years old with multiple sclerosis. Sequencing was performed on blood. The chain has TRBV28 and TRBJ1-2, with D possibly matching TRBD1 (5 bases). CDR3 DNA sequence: TGTGCCAGCAGTTTTTCAGGGCCAGCTGGCTACACCTTC. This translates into CASSFSGPAGYTF.